This T cell receptor (beta chain) is from a study of cytomegalovirus exposure and HLA in healthy donors. Per the germline V gene, CDR1 is MDHEN and CDR2 is SYDVKM. The CDR3 runs 14 residues. V lost 3 bases and J lost 0, with 8 bases in between. Method: immunoSEQ multiplex PCR; TCRdb's copy keeps in-frame clones and lacks some. The sample includes 100,000 to 120,000 clones, around 87% of them seen just once. Input material: PBMCs. The chain has TRBV28 and TRBJ1-1, with unresolved D. The TCR sequence derives from a woman aged 18-29 years in good health and CMV-seropositive. In DNA form, the CDR3 reads TGTGCCAGCAGTTTGTACAGTTTGAACACTGAAGCTTTCTTT. Translated: CASSLYSLNTEAFF.